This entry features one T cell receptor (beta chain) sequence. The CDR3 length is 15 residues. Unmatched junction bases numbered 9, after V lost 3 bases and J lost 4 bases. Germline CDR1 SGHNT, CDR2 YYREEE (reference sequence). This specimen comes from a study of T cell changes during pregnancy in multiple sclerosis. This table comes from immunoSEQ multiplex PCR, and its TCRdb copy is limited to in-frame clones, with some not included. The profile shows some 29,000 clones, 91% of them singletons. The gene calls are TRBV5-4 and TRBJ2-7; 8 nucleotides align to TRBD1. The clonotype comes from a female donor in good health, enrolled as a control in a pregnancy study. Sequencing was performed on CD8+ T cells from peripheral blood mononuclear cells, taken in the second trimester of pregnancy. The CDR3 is CASSSDRGGLYEQYF. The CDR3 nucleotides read TGTGCCAGCAGCTCAGACAGGGGCGGTTTATACGAGCAGTACTTC.